The rows below give T cell receptor beta chains drawn from one sample of a study of beta chain features in type 1 diabetes. Generated by immunoSEQ multiplex PCR, the TCRdb table keeps only in-frame clones and is missing some. The table shows around 120,000 clones, with approximately 15% occurring only once. Sequencing was performed on central memory CD4+ T cells from blood. These receptors all come from a young man with type 1 diabetes. The CDR3 runs from the conserved cysteine through the conserved F or W. Each record gives: V gene, J gene, D gene, CDR3 protein. A D gene is named only where the DNA matches it firmly.

TRBV18	TRBJ2-5	TRBD2	CASSPSAGGQETQYF
TRBV29-1	TRBJ2-3	.	CSVKYASSPTDTQYF
TRBV7-2	TRBJ2-1	.	CASSPPGAGRNNEQFF
TRBV6-5	TRBJ2-3	.	CASSYYRDSTDTQYF
TRBV7-9	TRBJ2-6	.	CASSSGRIHSGANVLTF
TRBV4-2	TRBJ2-5	.	CASSQAYGGSETQYF
TRBV7-9	TRBJ2-1	TRBD2	CASSLTSGEYNEQFF
TRBV29-1	TRBJ1-1	TRBD1	CSVEDRRGRATEAFF
TRBV25-1	TRBJ2-2	.	CASSDRHKLSGELFF
TRBV9	TRBJ2-3	TRBD2	CASSVPLAASTDTQYF
TRBV5-4	TRBJ2-6	.	CASSVRGPSSGANVLTF